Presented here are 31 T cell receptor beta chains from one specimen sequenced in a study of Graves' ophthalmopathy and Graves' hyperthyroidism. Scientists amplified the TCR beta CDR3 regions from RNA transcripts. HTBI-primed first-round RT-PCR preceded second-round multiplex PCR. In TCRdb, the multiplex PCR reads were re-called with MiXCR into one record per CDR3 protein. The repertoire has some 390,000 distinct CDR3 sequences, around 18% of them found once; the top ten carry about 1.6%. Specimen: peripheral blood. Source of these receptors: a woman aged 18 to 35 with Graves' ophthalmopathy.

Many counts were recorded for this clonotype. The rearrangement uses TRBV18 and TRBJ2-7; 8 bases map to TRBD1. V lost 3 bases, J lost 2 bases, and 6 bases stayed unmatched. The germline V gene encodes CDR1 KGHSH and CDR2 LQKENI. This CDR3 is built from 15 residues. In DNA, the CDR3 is TGTGCCAGCTCACCCAACAGGGGACAGGCCTACGAGCAGTACTTC. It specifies CASSPNRGQAYEQYF. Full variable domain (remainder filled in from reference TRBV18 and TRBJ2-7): NAGVMQNPRHLVRRRGQEARLRCSPMKGHSHVYWYRQLPEEGLKFMVYLQKENIIDESGMPKERFSAEFPKEGPSILRIQQVVRGDSAAYFCASSPNRGQAYEQYFGPGTRLTVT.

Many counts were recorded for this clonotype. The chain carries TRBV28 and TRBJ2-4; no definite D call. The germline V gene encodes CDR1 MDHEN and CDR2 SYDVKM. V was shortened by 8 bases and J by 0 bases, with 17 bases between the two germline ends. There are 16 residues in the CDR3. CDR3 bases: TGTGCCAGCGGCCCACGGGCGATCCTAGCCAAAAACATTCAGTACTTC. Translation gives CASGPRAILAKNIQYF. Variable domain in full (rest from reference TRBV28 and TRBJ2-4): DVKVTQSSRYLVKRTGEKVFLECVQDMDHENMFWYRQDPGLGLRLIYFSYDVKMKEKGDIPEGYSVSREKKERFSLILESASTNQTSMYLCASGPRAILAKNIQYFGAGTRLSVL.

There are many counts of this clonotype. The CDR3: CASSYRTPGNSPLHF. The CDR3, as DNA: TGTGCCAGCAGTTACCGGACACCCGGGAATTCACCCCTCCACTTT. This chain joins TRBV6-2 or TRBV6-3 and TRBJ1-6; weak D call: TRBD1 (5 bases). Germline V CDR1 and CDR2: MNHEY, SVGEGT. The V and J ends lost 2 bases and 7 bases respectively, with 12 bases between them. The CDR3 has 15 residues.

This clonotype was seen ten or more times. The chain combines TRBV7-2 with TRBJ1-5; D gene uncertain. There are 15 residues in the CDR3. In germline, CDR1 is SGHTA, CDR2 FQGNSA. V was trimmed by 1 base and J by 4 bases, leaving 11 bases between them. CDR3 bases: TGTGCCAGCAGCTTAGGTGGAGGAGGAAATCAGCCCCAGCATTTT. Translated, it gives CASSLGGGGNQPQHF.

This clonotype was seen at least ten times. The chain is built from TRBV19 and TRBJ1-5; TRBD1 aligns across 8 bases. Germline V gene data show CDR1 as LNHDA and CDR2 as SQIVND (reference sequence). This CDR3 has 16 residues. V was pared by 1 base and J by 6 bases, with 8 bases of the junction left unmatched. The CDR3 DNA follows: TGTGCCAGTAGTATAGCCTGGCCAGGGGGCGGTCAGCCCCAGCATTTT. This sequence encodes CASSIAWPGGGQPQHF.

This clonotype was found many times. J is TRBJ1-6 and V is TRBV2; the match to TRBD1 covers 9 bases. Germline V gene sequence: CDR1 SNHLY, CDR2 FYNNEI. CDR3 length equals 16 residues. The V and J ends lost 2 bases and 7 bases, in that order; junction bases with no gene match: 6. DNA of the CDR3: TGTGCCAGCAGTGAAACCGGCGGACAGGGGAATTCACCCCTCCACTTT. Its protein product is CASSETGGQGNSPLHF.

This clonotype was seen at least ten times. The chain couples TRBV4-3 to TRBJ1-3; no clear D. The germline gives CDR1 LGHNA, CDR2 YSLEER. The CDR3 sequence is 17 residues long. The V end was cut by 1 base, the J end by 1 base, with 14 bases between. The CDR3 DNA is TGCGCCAGCAGCCAAGCCACACTCCCGGAATCTGGAAACACCATATATTTT. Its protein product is CASSQATLPESGNTIYF.

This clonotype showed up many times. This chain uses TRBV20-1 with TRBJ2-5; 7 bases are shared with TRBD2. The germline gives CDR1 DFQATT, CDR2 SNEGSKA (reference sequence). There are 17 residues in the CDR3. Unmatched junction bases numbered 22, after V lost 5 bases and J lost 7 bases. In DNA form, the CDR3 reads TGCAGTGCTCGGTCACCGTTAGCGGGCTTCCGATTGGGGACCCAGTACTTC. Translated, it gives CSARSPLAGFRLGTQYF.

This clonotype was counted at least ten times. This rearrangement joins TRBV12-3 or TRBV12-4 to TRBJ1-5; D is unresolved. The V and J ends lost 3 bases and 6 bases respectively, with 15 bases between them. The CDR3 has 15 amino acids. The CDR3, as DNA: TGTGCCAGCAGTTTGGGTTTGGGAGGAGCTCAGCCCCAGCATTTT. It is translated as CASSLGLGGAQPQHF.

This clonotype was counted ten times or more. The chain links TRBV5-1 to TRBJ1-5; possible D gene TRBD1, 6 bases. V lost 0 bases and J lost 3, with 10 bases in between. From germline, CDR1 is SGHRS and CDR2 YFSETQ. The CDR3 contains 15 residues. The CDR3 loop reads CASSLEDSVNQPQHF. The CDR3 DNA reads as TGCGCCAGCAGCTTGGAGGACAGCGTCAATCAGCCCCAGCATTTT.

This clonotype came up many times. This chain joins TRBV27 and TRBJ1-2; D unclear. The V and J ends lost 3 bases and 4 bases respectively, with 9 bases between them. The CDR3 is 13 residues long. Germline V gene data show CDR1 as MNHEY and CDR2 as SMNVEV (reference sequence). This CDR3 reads CASSFRAGYGYTF. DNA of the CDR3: TGTGCCAGCAGTTTTAGGGCAGGCTATGGCTACACCTTC.

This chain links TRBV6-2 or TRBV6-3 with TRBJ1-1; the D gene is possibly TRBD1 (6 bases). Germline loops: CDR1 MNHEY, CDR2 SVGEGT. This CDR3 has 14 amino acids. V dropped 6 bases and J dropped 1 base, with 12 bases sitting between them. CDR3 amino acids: CASRDSGWNTEAFF. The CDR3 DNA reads TGTGCCAGCAGGGACAGTGGCTGGAACACTGAAGCTTTCTTT.

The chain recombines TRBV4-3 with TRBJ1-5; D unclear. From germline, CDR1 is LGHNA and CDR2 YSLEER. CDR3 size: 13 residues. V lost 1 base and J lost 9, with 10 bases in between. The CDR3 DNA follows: TGCGCCAGCAGCCAAGCGCCGGCGTGGCCCCAGCATTTT. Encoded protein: CASSQAPAWPQHF.

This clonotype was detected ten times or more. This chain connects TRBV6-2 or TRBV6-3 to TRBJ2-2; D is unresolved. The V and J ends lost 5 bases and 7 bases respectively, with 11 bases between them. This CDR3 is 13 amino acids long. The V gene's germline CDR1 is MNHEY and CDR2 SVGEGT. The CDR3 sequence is CASSPVPGGELFF. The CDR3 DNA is TGTGCCAGCAGTCCCGTCCCGGGCGGGGAGCTGTTTTTT.

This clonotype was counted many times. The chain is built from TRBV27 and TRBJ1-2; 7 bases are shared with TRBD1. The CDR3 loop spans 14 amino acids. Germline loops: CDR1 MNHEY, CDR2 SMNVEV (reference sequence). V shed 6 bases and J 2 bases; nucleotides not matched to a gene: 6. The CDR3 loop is CASRTGATNYGYTF. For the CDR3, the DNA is TGTGCCAGCAGAACAGGGGCGACCAACTATGGCTACACCTTC.

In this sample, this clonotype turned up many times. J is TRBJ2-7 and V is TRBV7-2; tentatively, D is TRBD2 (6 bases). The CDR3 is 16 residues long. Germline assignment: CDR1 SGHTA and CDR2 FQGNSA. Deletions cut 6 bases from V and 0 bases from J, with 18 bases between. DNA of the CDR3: TGTGCCAGCAGACACTCCCCCCAGGGACTCTCCTACGAGCAGTACTTC. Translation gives CASRHSPQGLSYEQYF.

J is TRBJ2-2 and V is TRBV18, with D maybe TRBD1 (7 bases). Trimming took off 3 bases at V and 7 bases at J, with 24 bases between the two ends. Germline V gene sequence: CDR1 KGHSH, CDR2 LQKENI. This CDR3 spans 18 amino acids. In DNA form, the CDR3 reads TGTGCCAGCTCACCGGACAGGACTGGCGGGAATCACGTCGGGGAGCTGTTTTTT. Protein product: CASSPDRTGGNHVGELFF. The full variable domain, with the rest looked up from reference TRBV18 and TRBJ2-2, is NAGVMQNPRHLVRRRGQEARLRCSPMKGHSHVYWYRQLPEEGLKFMVYLQKENIIDESGMPKERFSAEFPKEGPSILRIQQVVRGDSAAYFCASSPDRTGGNHVGELFFGEGSRLTVL.

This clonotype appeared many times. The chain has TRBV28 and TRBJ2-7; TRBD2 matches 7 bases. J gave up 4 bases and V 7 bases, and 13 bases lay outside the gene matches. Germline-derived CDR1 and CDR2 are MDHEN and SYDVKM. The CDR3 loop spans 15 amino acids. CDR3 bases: TGTGCCAGCACCCGGGGAGCGGGGAAGGGATACGAGCAGTACTTC. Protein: CASTRGAGKGYEQYF.

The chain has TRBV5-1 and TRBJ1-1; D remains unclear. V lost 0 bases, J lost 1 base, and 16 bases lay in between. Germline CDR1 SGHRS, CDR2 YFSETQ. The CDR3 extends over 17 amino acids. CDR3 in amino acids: CASSLGGLRGQNTEAFF. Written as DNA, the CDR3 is TGCGCCAGCAGCTTGGGGGGTCTTCGAGGTCAGAACACTGAAGCTTTCTTT.

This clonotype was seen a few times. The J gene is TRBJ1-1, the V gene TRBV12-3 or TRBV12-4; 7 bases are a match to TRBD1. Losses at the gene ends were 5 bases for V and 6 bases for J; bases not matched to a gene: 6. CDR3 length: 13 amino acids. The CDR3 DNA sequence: TGTGCCAGCAGTCCAAGAGGACAGGCTGAAGCTTTCTTT. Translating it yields CASSPRGQAEAFF.

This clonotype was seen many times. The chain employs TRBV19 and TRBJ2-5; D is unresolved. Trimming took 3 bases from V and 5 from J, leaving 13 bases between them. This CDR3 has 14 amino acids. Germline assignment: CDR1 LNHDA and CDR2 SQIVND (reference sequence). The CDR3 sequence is CASSMGPSRETQYF. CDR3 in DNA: TGTGCCAGTAGTATGGGCCCTTCCAGGGAGACCCAGTACTTC. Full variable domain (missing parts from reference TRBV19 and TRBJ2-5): DGGITQSPKYLFRKEGQNVTLSCEQNLNHDAMYWYRQDPGQGLRLIYYSQIVNDFQKGDIAEGYSVSREKKESFPLTVTSAQKNPTAFYLCASSMGPSRETQYFGPGTRLLVL.

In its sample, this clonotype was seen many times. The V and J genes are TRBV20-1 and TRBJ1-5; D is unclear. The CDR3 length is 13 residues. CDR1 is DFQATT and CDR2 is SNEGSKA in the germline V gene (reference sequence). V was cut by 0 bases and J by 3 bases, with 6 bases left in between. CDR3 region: CSARDQPNQPQHF. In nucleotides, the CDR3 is TGCAGTGCTAGAGACCAACCCAATCAGCCCCAGCATTTT.

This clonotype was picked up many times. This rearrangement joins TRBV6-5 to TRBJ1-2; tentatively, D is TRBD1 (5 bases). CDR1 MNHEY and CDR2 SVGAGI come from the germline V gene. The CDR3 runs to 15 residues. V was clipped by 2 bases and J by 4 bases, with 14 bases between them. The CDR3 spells CASSYTKTGRYGYTF. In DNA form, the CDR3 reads TGTGCCAGCAGTTACACAAAAACAGGCCGCTATGGCTACACCTTC.

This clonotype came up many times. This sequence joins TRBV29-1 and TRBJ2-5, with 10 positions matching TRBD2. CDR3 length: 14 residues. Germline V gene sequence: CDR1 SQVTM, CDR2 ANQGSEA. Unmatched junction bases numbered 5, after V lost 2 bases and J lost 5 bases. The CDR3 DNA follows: TGCAGCGTTGAACTAGCGGGGGCCTGGGAGACCCAGTACTTC. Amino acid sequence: CSVELAGAWETQYF. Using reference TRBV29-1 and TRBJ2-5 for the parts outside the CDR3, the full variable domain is SAVISQKPSRDICQRGTSLTIQCQVDSQVTMMFWYRQQPGQSLTLIATANQGSEATYESGFVIDKFPISRPNLTFSTLTVSNMSPEDSSIYLCSVELAGAWETQYFGPGTRLLVL.

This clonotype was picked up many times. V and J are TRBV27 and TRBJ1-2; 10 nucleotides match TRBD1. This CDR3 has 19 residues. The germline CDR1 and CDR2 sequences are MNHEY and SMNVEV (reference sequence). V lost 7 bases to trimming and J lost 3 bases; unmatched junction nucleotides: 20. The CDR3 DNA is TGTGCCAGCACCACGCGTCTAGGGCTCGGACAGGGGGTCTACTATGGCTACACCTTC. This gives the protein CASTTRLGLGQGVYYGYTF.

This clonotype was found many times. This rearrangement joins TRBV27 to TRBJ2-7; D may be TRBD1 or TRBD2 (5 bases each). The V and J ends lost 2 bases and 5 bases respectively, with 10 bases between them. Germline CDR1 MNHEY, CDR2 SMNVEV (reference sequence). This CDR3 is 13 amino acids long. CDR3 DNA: TGTGCCAGCAGTTTAGGGGGTAGAAACGAGCAGTACTTC. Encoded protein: CASSLGGRNEQYF.

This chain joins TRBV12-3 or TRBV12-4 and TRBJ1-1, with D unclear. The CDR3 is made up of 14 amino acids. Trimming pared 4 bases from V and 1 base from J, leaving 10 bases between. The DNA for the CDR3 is TGTGCCAGCAGTTACTCGACACAGAACACTGAAGCTTTCTTT. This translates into CASSYSTQNTEAFF.

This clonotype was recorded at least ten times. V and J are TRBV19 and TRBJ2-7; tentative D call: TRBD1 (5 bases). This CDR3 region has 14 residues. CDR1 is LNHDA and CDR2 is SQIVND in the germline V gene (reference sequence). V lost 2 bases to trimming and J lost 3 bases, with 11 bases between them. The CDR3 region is CASSINWGHYEQYF. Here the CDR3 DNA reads TGTGCCAGTAGTATAAACTGGGGCCACTACGAGCAGTACTTC.

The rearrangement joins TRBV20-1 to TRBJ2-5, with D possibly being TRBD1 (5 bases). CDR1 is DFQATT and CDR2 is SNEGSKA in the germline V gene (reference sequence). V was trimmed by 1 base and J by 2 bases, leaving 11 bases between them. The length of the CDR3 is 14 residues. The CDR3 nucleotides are TGCAGTGCTAGAGGCCAGGGCGGACAAGAGACCCAGTACTTC. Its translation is CSARGQGGQETQYF.

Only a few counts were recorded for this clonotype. The CDR3 DNA sequence: TGTGCCAGCAGTTTGGGGTCAACCTATGGCTACACCTTC. This gives the protein CASSLGSTYGYTF. This chain uses TRBV28 with TRBJ1-2, with D hard to call. The V gene's germline CDR1 is MDHEN and CDR2 SYDVKM. There are 13 residues in the CDR3. Trimming removed 3 bases from V and 4 bases from J, with 9 bases in between.

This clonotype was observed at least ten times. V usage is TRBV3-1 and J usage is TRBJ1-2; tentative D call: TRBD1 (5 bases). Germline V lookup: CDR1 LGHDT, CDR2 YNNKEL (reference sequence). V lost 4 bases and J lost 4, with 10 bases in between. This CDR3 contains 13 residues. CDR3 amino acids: CASSRGGTYGYTF. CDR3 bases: TGTGCCAGCAGCCGTGGGGGAACCTATGGCTACACCTTC.